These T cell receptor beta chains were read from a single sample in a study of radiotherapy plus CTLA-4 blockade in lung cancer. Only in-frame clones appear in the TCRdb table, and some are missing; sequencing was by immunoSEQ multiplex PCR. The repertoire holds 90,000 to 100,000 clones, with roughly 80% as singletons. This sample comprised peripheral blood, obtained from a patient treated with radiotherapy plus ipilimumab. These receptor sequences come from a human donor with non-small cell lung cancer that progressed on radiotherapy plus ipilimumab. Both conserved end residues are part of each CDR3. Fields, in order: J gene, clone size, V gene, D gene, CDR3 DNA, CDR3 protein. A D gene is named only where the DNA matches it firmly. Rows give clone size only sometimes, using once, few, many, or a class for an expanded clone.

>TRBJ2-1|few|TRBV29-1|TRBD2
TGCAGCGTTGACCTCGGGCTAGCGGATGCCAATGAGCAGTTCTTC
CSVDLGLADANEQFF
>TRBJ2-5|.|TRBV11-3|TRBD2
TGTGCCAGCAGCCCGGGAGCGGGACTAGCAGGGACCCAGTACTTC
CASSPGAGLAGTQYF
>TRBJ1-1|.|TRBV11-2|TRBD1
TGTGCCAGCACCGTAGACGACAGGGGTGGCACTGAAGCTTTCTTT
CASTVDDRGGTEAFF
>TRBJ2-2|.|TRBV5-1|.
TGCGCCAGCAGCTCTAACGCAGGGGTCGGTTTTACCGGGGAGCTGTTTTTT
CASSSNAGVGFTGELFF
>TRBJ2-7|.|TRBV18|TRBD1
TGTGCCAGCTCACCATTATCCGGGACAGGGGACCACGAGCAGTACTTC
CASSPLSGTGDHEQYF
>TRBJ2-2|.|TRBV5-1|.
TGCGCCAGCAGCATAGGCTTGCGATCCGGGACATTGAACACCGGGGAGCTGTTTTTT
CASSIGLRSGTLNTGELFF
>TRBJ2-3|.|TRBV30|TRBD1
TGTGCCTGGAGCCGACAGGGGTGGGCAGATACGCAGTATTTT
CAWSRQGWADTQYF
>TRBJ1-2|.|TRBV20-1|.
TGCAGTGCTACCGCTGACTATGGCTACACCTTC
CSATADYGYTF
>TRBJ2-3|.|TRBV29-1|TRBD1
TGCAGCGGGATGGGACAGGGAGTCACAGATACGCAGTATTTT
CSGMGQGVTDTQYF
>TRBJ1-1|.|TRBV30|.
TGTGCCTGGACAGGGGTGGTCGCGAACACTGAAGCTTTCTTT
CAWTGVVANTEAFF
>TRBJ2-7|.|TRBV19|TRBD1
TGTGCCAGTAGTATGTGCCCCGGGACAGGACTCTCCTACGAGCAGTACTTC
CASSMCPGTGLSYEQYF